Listed here is a single T cell receptor beta chain. This record comes from a study of blood T cell repertoires in COVID-19. Measured with immunoSEQ multiplex PCR; TCRdb has only the in-frame clones, and not every one. Of about 460,000 clones listed, 88% are singletons. Looked up from germline, CDR1 is MNHEY and CDR2 is SVGEGT. The CDR3 extends over 16 amino acids. Trimming removed 3 bases from V and 4 bases from J, with 18 bases in between. What was sequenced was PBMCs or T cells enriched from blood (not recorded which). The clonotype originates from an older woman who had recovered from COVID-19. The chain carries TRBV6-2 or TRBV6-3 and TRBJ2-5; no clear D gene. The CDR3 reads CASSYGPGIGLETQYF. CDR3 DNA: TGTGCCAGCAGTTATGGGCCCGGCATTGGGCTAGAGACCCAGTACTTC.